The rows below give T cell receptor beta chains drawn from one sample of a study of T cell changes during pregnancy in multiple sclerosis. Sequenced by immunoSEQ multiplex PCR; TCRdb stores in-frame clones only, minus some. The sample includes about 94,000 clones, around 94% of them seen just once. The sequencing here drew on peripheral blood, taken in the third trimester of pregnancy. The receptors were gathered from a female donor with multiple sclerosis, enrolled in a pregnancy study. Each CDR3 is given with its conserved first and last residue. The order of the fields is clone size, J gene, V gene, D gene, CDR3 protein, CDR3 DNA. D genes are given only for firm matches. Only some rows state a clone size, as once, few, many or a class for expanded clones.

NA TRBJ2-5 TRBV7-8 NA CASNSLRIGPQETQYF TGTGCCAGCAACTCCCTCAGGATTGGCCCCCAAGAGACCCAGTACTTC
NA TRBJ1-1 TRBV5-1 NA CASSWTANTEAFF TGCGCCAGCAGCTGGACAGCCAACACTGAAGCTTTCTTT
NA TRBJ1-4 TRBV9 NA CASSVGAAPNEKLFF TGTGCCAGCAGCGTAGGGGCAGCTCCTAATGAAAAACTGTTTTTT
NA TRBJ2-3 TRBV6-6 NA CASSYSMTEGTDTQYF TGTGCCAGCAGTTACTCGATGACAGAAGGAACAGATACGCAGTATTTT
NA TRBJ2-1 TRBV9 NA CASSVGAISQAEQFF TGTGCCAGCAGCGTAGGGGCGATATCCCAAGCCGAGCAGTTCTTC
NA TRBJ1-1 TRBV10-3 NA CAISEGGGDGAFF TGTGCCATCAGTGAGGGGGGGGGTGATGGAGCTTTCTTT
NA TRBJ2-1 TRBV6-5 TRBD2 CASNNGGLVIF TGTGCCAGCAACAACGGGGGACTAGTGATCTTC
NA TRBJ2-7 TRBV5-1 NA CASSSPGGGDYEQYF TGCGCCAGCAGCTCGCCGGGAGGGGGCGACTACGAGCAGTACTTC
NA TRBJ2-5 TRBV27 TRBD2 CASSVTSGQETQYF TGTGCCAGCAGTGTGACTAGCGGACAAGAGACCCAGTACTTC
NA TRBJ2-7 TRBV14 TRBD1 CASSPSDRVPPYEQYF TGTGCCAGCAGCCCATCGGACAGGGTACCCCCCTACGAGCAGTACTTC
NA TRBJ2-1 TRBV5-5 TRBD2 CASSLGLAGVNEQFF TGTGCCAGCAGCTTAGGACTAGCGGGAGTCAATGAGCAGTTCTTC
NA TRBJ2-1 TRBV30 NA CAWGQGGLYNEQFF TGTGCCTGGGGTCAGGGGGGACTTTACAATGAGCAGTTCTTC
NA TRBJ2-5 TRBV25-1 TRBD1 CASSLQQGANWEETQYF TGTGCCAGCAGTCTACAACAGGGGGCGAATTGGGAAGAGACCCAGTACTTC
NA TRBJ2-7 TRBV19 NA CASSPGAGRKDSYEQYF TGTGCCAGTAGTCCCGGGGCCGGGAGAAAGGACTCCTACGAGCAGTACTTC
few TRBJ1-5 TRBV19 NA CASSIVEGYSNQPQHF TGTGCCAGTAGTATAGTGGAGGGTTATAGCAATCAGCCCCAGCATTTT
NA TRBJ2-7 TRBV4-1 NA CASSPRTDYEQYF TGCGCCAGCAGCCCTAGGACAGACTACGAGCAGTACTTC
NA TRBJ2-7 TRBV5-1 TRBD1 CASSFGTGAYSYEQYF TGCGCCAGCAGCTTTGGCACAGGGGCCTACTCCTACGAGCAGTACTTC
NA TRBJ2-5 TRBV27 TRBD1 CASGTGAQETQYF TGTGCCAGCGGCACAGGGGCACAAGAGACCCAGTACTTC
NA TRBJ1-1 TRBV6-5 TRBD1 CASSWTGGVNTEAFF TGTGCCAGCAGTTGGACAGGGGGGGTGAACACTGAAGCTTTCTTT
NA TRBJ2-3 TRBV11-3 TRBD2 CASSPRLAGGVDTQYF TGTGCCAGCAGCCCCCGACTAGCGGGAGGGGTTGATACGCAGTATTTT
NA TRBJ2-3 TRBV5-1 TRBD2 CASSLAGTSRTDTQYF TGCGCCAGCAGCTTGGCCGGGACTAGTCGCACAGATACGCAGTATTTT
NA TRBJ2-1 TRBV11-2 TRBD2 CASSSMRALAGYNEQFF TGTGCCAGCAGCTCGATGCGGGCCCTAGCGGGGTACAATGAGCAGTTCTTC
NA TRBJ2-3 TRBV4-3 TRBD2 CASSQDRGGADTQYF TGCGCCAGCAGCCAAGATCGGGGGGGGGCAGATACGCAGTATTTT
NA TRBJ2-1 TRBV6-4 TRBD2 CASSERASGRVYNEQFF TGTGCCAGCAGTGAACGGGCTAGCGGGAGAGTGTACAATGAGCAGTTCTTC
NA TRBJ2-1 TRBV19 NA CASSQSNEQFF TGTGCCAGTTCTCAGTCCAATGAGCAGTTCTTC
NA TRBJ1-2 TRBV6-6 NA CASRTLGGSDYGYTF TGTGCCAGCAGGACCCTGGGGGGATCGGACTATGGCTACACCTTC
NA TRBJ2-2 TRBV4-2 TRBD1 CASSRSYGQGGRTGELFF TGTGCCAGCAGCCGGAGCTACGGACAGGGGGGACGGACCGGGGAGCTGTTTTTT
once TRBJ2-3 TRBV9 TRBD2 CASSDSGRAADTQYF TGTGCCAGCAGCGATAGCGGGAGGGCCGCAGATACGCAGTATTTT
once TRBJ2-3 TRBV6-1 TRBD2 CASRAGGGPGYTQYF TGTGCCAGCAGGGCGGGGGGAGGGCCGGGGTATACGCAGTATTTT
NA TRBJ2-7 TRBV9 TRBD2 CASSPLWSGRASEQYF TGTGCCAGCAGCCCCCTGTGGAGCGGGAGGGCCTCCGAGCAGTACTTC
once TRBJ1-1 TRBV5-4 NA CASSSPKSSRGYTEAFF TGTGCCAGCAGCTCCCCGAAAAGTAGTAGGGGGTACACTGAAGCTTTCTTT
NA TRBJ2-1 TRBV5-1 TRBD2 CASLPGGTSNKDEQFF TGCGCCAGCCTCCCAGGTGGGACTAGTAATAAGGATGAGCAGTTCTTC
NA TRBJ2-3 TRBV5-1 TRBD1 CASSLRDRGSDTQYF TGCGCCAGCAGCTTGAGGGACAGGGGGTCAGATACGCAGTATTTT
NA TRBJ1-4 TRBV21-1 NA CASSKGEGSGGYPLRMSTNEKLFF TGTGCCAGCAGCAAAGGGGAAGGCTCGGGGGGTTATCCTCTTCGGATGTCGACTAATGAAAAACTGTTTTTT
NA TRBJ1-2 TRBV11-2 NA CASSLETGASNYGYTF TGTGCCAGCAGTCTCGAGACGGGAGCTTCTAACTATGGCTACACCTTC
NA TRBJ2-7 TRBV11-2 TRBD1 CASNYMGQGRAYEQYF TGTGCCAGCAACTATATGGGACAGGGAAGAGCCTACGAGCAGTACTTC